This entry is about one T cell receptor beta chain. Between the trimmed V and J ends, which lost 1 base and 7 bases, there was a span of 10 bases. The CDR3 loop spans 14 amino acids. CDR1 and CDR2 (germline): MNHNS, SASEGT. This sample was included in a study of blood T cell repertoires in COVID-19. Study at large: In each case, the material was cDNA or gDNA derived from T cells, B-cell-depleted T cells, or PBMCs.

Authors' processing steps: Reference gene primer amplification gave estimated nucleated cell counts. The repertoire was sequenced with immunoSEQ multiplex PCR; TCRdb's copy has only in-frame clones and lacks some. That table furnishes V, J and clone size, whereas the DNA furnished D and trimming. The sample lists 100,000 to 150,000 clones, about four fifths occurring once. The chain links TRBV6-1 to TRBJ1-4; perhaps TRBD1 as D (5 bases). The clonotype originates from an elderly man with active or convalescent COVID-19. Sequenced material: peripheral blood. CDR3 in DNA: TGTGCCAGCAGTGAAGATTGGGGGGGTGAAAAACTGTTTTTT. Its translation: CASSEDWGGEKLFF.